Listed here are 28 T cell receptor beta chains from one sample, sequenced in a study of blood T cell repertoires in COVID-19. Libraries were prepared by immunoSEQ multiplex PCR; TCRdb keeps only in-frame clonotypes and omits some of them. The sample shows tens of thousands of clones, approximately 83% of them seen only once. The sample was peripheral blood. These receptors came from a woman in her fifties or sixties with acute or convalescent COVID-19.

The chain is built from TRBV21-1 and TRBJ2-7; the D call in the table, TRBD2, was not verified against the DNA. TRBV21-1 corresponds to a pseudogene. CDR3 length: 18 residues. CDR3 in DNA: TGTGCCAGCAGCAAAGAGGGACTAGCGGGAGGGTATGCCTACGAGCAGTACTTC. Protein sequence: CASSKEGLAGGYAYEQYF.

The chain links TRBV30 to TRBJ1-3; D gene ambiguous. Looked up from germline, CDR1 is GTSNPN and CDR2 is SVGIG (reference sequence). V was cut by 0 bases and J by 3 bases, with 3 bases left in between. The CDR3 contains 12 residues. CDR3 residues: CAWSVLGNTIYF. Here the CDR3 DNA reads TGTGCCTGGAGTGTACTTGGAAACACCATATATTTT.

In its sample, this clone was seen a few times. The rearrangement uses TRBV7-9 and TRBJ2-3; 9 bases map to TRBD2. The CDR3 runs 18 residues. The V gene end was trimmed by 5 bases and the J gene end by 3 bases; junction bases not matched to a gene: 15. The germline V gene encodes CDR1 SEHNR and CDR2 FQNEAQ (reference sequence). CDR3 sequence: CASSPTAGGPIRTDTQYF. The CDR3 region has the DNA TGTGCCAGCAGCCCTACCGCGGGAGGGCCGATCAGGACAGATACGCAGTATTTT.

J is TRBJ2-7 and V is TRBV5-5, with 9 bases matching TRBD2. Germline CDR1 is SGHKS and CDR2 is YYEKEE (reference sequence). With V trimmed by 6 bases and J by 0 bases, 7 bases remained unmatched. The CDR3 has 15 amino acids. The DNA of the CDR3 is TGTGCCAGCACCCTCCGACTAGCGGCCTCCTACGAGCAGTACTTC. Translated, it gives CASTLRLAASYEQYF.

This chain links TRBV28 with TRBJ1-5, with D possibly being TRBD1 (5 bases). From germline, CDR1 is MDHEN and CDR2 SYDVKM. The CDR3 has 14 residues. Trimming stripped 4 bases from V and 6 bases from J, with 13 bases between. The DNA of the CDR3 is TGTGCCAGCAGTTATCAGGGTATAGGTCAGCCCCAGCATTTT. It translates to CASSYQGIGQPQHF.

The CDR3 DNA reads TGTGCCAGCAGTGAAACAGGGGTTTCAGATACGCAGTATTTT. Its protein is CASSETGVSDTQYF. The gene calls are TRBV28 and TRBJ2-3; 7 bases line up with TRBD1. The CDR3 is 14 residues long. The V segment lost 5 bases and the J segment 4 bases; nucleotides outside the gene matches: 6. Per germline, CDR1 MDHEN and CDR2 SYDVKM.

The V call is TRBV28, the J call TRBJ1-6; TRBD1 matches at 9 bases. From germline, CDR1 is MDHEN and CDR2 SYDVKM. J lost 11 bases, V lost 6 bases, and 11 bases had no gene match. This CDR3 spans 15 amino acids. This CDR3 reads CASRTGTGYQTPLHF. DNA of the CDR3: TGTGCCAGCAGGACCGGGACAGGGTATCAGACACCCCTCCACTTT.

The V gene is TRBV18, the J gene TRBJ2-7; possibly TRBD2 for D (6 bases). V lost 4 bases and J lost 0, with 16 bases in between. The germline CDR1 and CDR2 sequences are KGHSH and LQKENI. This CDR3 has 16 amino acids. CDR3 coding DNA: TGTGCCAGCTCACGGGGGGAATCGACAGTCTCCTACGAGCAGTACTTC. It codes for CASSRGESTVSYEQYF.

The chain links TRBV28 to TRBJ1-4; tentative D call: TRBD1 (5 bases). Germline CDR1 is MDHEN and CDR2 is SYDVKM. The CDR3 consists of 14 residues. Between the trimmed V and J ends, which lost 8 bases and 0 bases, there was a span of 10 bases. CDR3 sequence reads: CASGGGSTNEKLFF. CDR3 coding DNA: TGTGCCAGCGGGGGAGGGTCAACTAATGAAAAACTGTTTTTT.

This rearrangement joins TRBV18 to TRBJ2-2; 7 nucleotides match TRBD1. Germline V gene sequence: CDR1 KGHSH, CDR2 LQKENI. The CDR3 covers 15 residues. The junction had 3 bases not matched to a gene; V was cut back by 5 bases and J by 0 bases. The DNA of the CDR3 is TGTGCCAGCTCAACCGGGACAGCGAACACCGGGGAGCTGTTTTTT. Protein: CASSTGTANTGELFF. The entire variable domain, with the rest obtained from reference TRBV18 and TRBJ2-2, is as follows: NAGVMQNPRHLVRRRGQEARLRCSPMKGHSHVYWYRQLPEEGLKFMVYLQKENIIDESGMPKERFSAEFPKEGPSILRIQQVVRGDSAAYFCASSTGTANTGELFFGEGSRLTVL.

The chain joins TRBV5-6 to TRBJ1-2; 7 bases are shared with TRBD1. V lost 4 bases to trimming and J lost 4 bases; unmatched junction nucleotides: 7. CDR1 is SGHDT, CDR2 YYEEEE, per germline. CDR3 length equals 14 residues. In DNA, the CDR3 is TGTGCCAGCAGCAGGCGAGGGGGCGGCTATGGCTACACCTTC. It yields the protein CASSRRGGGYGYTF.

The genes are TRBV19 and TRBJ1-1, with TRBD1 as a possible D gene (5 bases). Trimming took off 5 bases at V and 1 base at J, with 11 bases between the two ends. Germline CDR1 and CDR2: LNHDA and SQIVND (reference sequence). The CDR3 has 14 residues. CDR3 amino acids: CASSVGQSNTEAFF. CDR3 coding DNA: TGTGCCAGTAGTGTTGGACAATCGAACACTGAAGCTTTCTTT.

The chain has TRBV6-5 and TRBJ2-7; 10 bases map to TRBD1. CDR1 is MNHEY and CDR2 is SVGAGI in the germline V gene. This CDR3 spans 15 amino acids. The trim removed 6 bases at V and 5 bases at J, leaving 10 bases unmatched. The CDR3 nucleotides read TGTGCCAGCAGCGACAGGGGGCAGGGGTGGAACGAGCAGTACTTC. Translation: CASSDRGQGWNEQYF.

The genes are TRBV11-1 and TRBJ1-2, with a possible D match to TRBD1 (5 bases). The CDR3 totals 14 residues. Germline V gives CDR1 SGHAT, CDR2 FQDESV (reference sequence). V was shortened by 5 bases and J by 3 bases, with 13 bases between the two germline ends. The CDR3 sequence is CASSPSGLDYGYTF. The CDR3 DNA follows: TGTGCCAGCAGCCCCTCGGGACTCGACTATGGCTACACCTTC.

V and J are TRBV9 and TRBJ1-1; D unresolved. This CDR3 region has 17 residues. V lost 0 bases and J 1 base, leaving 16 bases between the germline ends. CDR1 and CDR2 from the germline V gene are SGDLS and YYNGEE. CDR3 bases: TGTGCCAGCAGCGTAGTAAGATATACCGAGGGGAACACTGAAGCTTTCTTT. Its protein is CASSVVRYTEGNTEAFF.

The CDR3 here is CASSQDPGGYLSGNTIYF. The CDR3 nucleotides read TGTGCCAGCAGCCAAGATCCCGGCGGCTATCTCTCTGGAAACACCATATATTTT. The rearrangement uses TRBV14 and TRBJ1-3; D remains ambiguous. The CDR3 totals 18 residues. Germline assignment: CDR1 SGHDN and CDR2 FVKESK. The germline V and J ends were trimmed by 0 bases and 0 bases, with 15 bases remaining between them.

The V gene is TRBV28, the J gene TRBJ2-3; tentative D call: TRBD2 (6 bases). Germline V gene data show CDR1 as MDHEN and CDR2 as SYDVKM. Trimming pared 7 bases from V and 4 bases from J, leaving 24 bases between. The CDR3 covers 17 residues. CDR3 DNA: TGTGCCAGCAATACTCCCGGGTCGGGGAGGAGGGCAGATACGCAGTATTTT. Amino acid sequence: CASNTPGSGRRADTQYF.

The chain couples TRBV5-1 to TRBJ2-5; tentative D call: TRBD1 (6 bases). Germline V CDR1 and CDR2: SGHRS, YFSETQ. The CDR3 loop spans 13 amino acids. With 7 bases removed from V and 4 bases from J, the gap between germline ends came to 14 bases. The CDR3 bases are TGCGCCAGCCGCAGCGTAGGGGGAGAGACCCAGTACTTC. Translating it yields CASRSVGGETQYF.

CDR3 nucleotides: TGTGCCAGCTCACCGGGTGCGGTAGTCACTGAAGCTTTCTTT. Protein product: CASSPGAVVTEAFF. The chain is built from TRBV18 and TRBJ1-1; no clear D. This CDR3 contains 14 residues. V was clipped by 3 bases and J by 4 bases, with 12 bases between them. The germline V gene encodes CDR1 KGHSH and CDR2 LQKENI.

This clone was recorded once. The genes are TRBV5-4 and TRBJ2-2; 7 bases align to TRBD1. Germline loops: CDR1 SGHNT, CDR2 YYREEE (reference sequence). V shed 3 bases and J 6 bases; nucleotides not matched to a gene: 8. The CDR3 is 15 amino acids. In DNA, the CDR3 is TGTGCCAGCAGCTCTCGGACAGGAGCCCCCGGGGAGCTGTTTTTT. Amino acids: CASSSRTGAPGELFF.

The CDR3 sequence: CAWSSTGRMNTEAFF. The CDR3 coding sequence is TGTGCCTGGAGTTCGACAGGGCGGATGAACACTGAAGCTTTCTTT. The chain couples TRBV30 to TRBJ1-1, with TRBD1 matching 7 bases. CDR1 is GTSNPN, CDR2 SVGIG, per germline (reference sequence). The CDR3 has 15 residues. V was clipped by 2 bases and J by 0 bases; unmatched bases: 6.

The CDR3 is CASSSADRLGGYTF. CDR3 nucleotides: TGTGCCAGCAGCTCGGCCGACAGGCTCGGTGGCTACACCTTC. This chain uses TRBV5-4 with TRBJ1-2; weak D call: TRBD1 (6 bases). The CDR3 contains 14 residues. V was cut by 3 bases and J by 7 bases, with 16 bases left in between. CDR1 SGHNT and CDR2 YYREEE come from the germline V gene (reference sequence).

J is TRBJ2-3 and V is TRBV5-1; 11 bases agree with TRBD1. The CDR3 loop spans 16 amino acids. Germline V CDR1 and CDR2: SGHRS, YFSETQ. Germline trimming cut 2 bases from V and 5 bases from J; bases unmatched to any gene: 7. CDR3 sequence (DNA): TGCGCCAGCAGCTTAACTGGACAGGGGGCTGGAGATACGCAGTATTTT. Translated: CASSLTGQGAGDTQYF. The full variable domain, in which reference TRBV5-1 and TRBJ2-3 provide the parts outside the CDR3, is KAGVTQTPRYLIKTRGQQVTLSCSPISGHRSVSWYQQTPGQGLQFLFEYFSETQRNKGNFPGRFSGRQFSNSRSEMNVSTLELGDSALYLCASSLTGQGAGDTQYFGPGTRLTVL.

CDR3 DNA: TGTGCCAGCAGTGAACCGGGACAGGGTTATGGCTACACCTTC. It yields the protein CASSEPGQGYGYTF. This chain uses TRBV6-1 with TRBJ1-2; 9 bases match TRBD1. Germline V gene data show CDR1 as MNHNS and CDR2 as SASEGT. V trimming: 2 bases; J trimming: 5 bases; junction bases outside the gene matches: 3. The CDR3 spans 14 residues.

This chain links TRBV2 with TRBJ1-6, with D unresolved. Germline V lookup: CDR1 SNHLY, CDR2 FYNNEI. The CDR3 contains 14 residues. V was trimmed by 5 bases and J by 6 bases, leaving 11 bases between them. This chain's CDR3 is CASSQEGGNSPLHF. The CDR3 DNA reads as TGTGCCAGCAGTCAGGAGGGCGGTAATTCACCCCTCCACTTT. Full variable domain (rest looked up from reference TRBV2 and TRBJ1-6): EPEVTQTPSHQVTQMGQEVILRCVPISNHLYFYWYRQILGQKVEFLVSFYNNEISEKSEIFDDQFSVERPDGSNFTLKIRSTKLEDSAMYFCASSQEGGNSPLHFGNGTRLTVT.

The V gene is TRBV9, the J gene TRBJ1-4; D possibly corresponds to TRBD1 (6 bases). CDR3 length equals 14 residues. Germline V gives CDR1 SGDLS, CDR2 YYNGEE. The V gene lost 3 bases and the J gene lost 6 bases, with 12 bases spanning the gap. The CDR3 protein is CASSAQGRDEKLFF. The DNA of the CDR3 is TGTGCCAGCAGCGCCCAGGGGCGGGATGAAAAACTGTTTTTT.

The rearrangement uses TRBV5-1 and TRBJ2-3; 12 bases are shared with TRBD2. Germline loops: CDR1 SGHRS, CDR2 YFSETQ. V shed 4 bases and J 12 bases; nucleotides not matched to a gene: 9. This CDR3 has 14 residues. In nucleotides, the CDR3 is TGCGCCAGCAGCGATCAGACTAGCGGGAGTTCTCAGTATTTT. This encodes CASSDQTSGSSQYF.

V usage is TRBV10-1 and J usage is TRBJ2-3; a weak D match, TRBD2 (6 bases). Germline V CDR1 and CDR2: WNHNN, SYGVQD (reference sequence). The CDR3 sequence is 14 residues long. V lost 5 bases and J 4 bases, leaving 13 bases between the germline ends. The CDR3: CASSIAAPPDTQYF. In DNA, the CDR3 is TGCGCCAGCAGTATAGCGGCACCACCAGATACGCAGTATTTT.